The 31 T cell receptor beta chains listed next were all sequenced from one sample in a study of blood T cell repertoires in COVID-19. Assay: immunoSEQ multiplex PCR; the TCRdb copy retains only in-frame clones and omits some. Of fewer than 90,000 clones in the sample, more than 70% are singletons; the top ten hold about 15%. The sequencing sample was made of peripheral blood. The receptors originated from a woman older than 75 with acute or convalescent COVID-19.

The chain has TRBV5-6 and TRBJ1-2; D unclear. The CDR3 contains 14 residues. Germline V lookup: CDR1 SGHDT, CDR2 YYEEEE. Trimming removed 0 bases from V and 8 bases from J, with 14 bases in between. The CDR3 DNA is TGTGCCAGCAGCTTGGTGCGGCAGCCTGGGGGCTACACCTTC. This codes for CASSLVRQPGGYTF.

This rearrangement joins TRBV5-4 to TRBJ1-2, with D tentatively TRBD1 (6 bases). The CDR3 is 16 amino acids. V gave up 0 bases and J gave up 1 base, with 13 bases separating them. The germline V gene has CDR1 SGHNT and CDR2 YYREEE (reference sequence). CDR3 residues: CASSLASGTSNYGYTF. DNA of the CDR3: TGTGCCAGCAGCTTGGCTTCCGGGACAAGTAACTATGGCTACACCTTC.

The rearrangement links TRBV7-9 to TRBJ2-3, with D hard to call. This CDR3 has 13 residues. The V end was cut by 3 bases, the J end by 0 bases, with 4 bases between. CDR1 and CDR2 (germline): SEHNR, FQNEAQ (reference sequence). As DNA, the CDR3 is TGTGCCAGCAGCTTGGCTAGCACAGATACGCAGTATTTT. It translates to CASSLASTDTQYF. Together with reference TRBV7-9 and TRBJ2-3, the CDR3 gives the full variable domain: DTGVSQNPRHKITKRGQNVTFRCDPISEHNRLYWYRQTLGQGPEFLTYFQNEAQLEKSRLLSDRFSAERPKGSFSTLEIQRTEQGDSAMYLCASSLASTDTQYFGPGTRLTVL.

The chain's CDR3 is CASSYSRAGGDPSTDTQYF. The CDR3, as DNA: TGTGCCAGCAGTTACTCTAGGGCGGGGGGGGATCCTAGCACAGATACGCAGTATTTT. V gene TRBV6-2 or TRBV6-3 combines with J gene TRBJ2-3; TRBD2 matches 9 bases. The CDR3 consists of 19 residues. With 0 bases clipped from V and 0 bases from J, the junction kept 10 bases outside the gene matches. The germline gives CDR1 MNHEY, CDR2 SVGEGT.

The V and J genes are TRBV12-3 or TRBV12-4 and TRBJ1-5; no clear D. CDR3 length: 13 residues. V was cut by 6 bases and J by 3 bases, with 9 bases left in between. CDR3 amino acids: CASRRQPNQPQHF. The CDR3 nucleotides read TGTGCCAGCAGACGACAACCCAATCAGCCCCAGCATTTT.

The chain is built from TRBV19 and TRBJ2-7; D gene unclear. V was clipped by 4 bases and J by 5 bases, with 15 bases between them. The length of the CDR3 is 14 residues. Germline CDR1 is LNHDA and CDR2 is SQIVND (reference sequence). The CDR3 here is CASSRQAQLDEQYF. CDR3 bases: TGTGCCAGTAGTAGGCAGGCTCAACTCGACGAGCAGTACTTC.

The chain has TRBV7-2 and TRBJ1-2, with 8 bases fitting TRBD1. J gave up 8 bases and V 5 bases, and 10 bases lay outside the gene matches. The CDR3 loop spans 14 amino acids. Germline CDR1 reads SGHTA; CDR2 reads FQGNSA. CDR3 nucleotides: TGTGCCAGCAGCCCATTGGGACAGGTAATGGGCTACACCTTC. Translation: CASSPLGQVMGYTF.

The chain is built from TRBV7-2 and TRBJ2-3; D ambiguous. The length of the CDR3 is 11 residues. Germline-derived CDR1 and CDR2 are SGHTA and FQGNSA. With 8 bases removed from V and 6 bases from J, the gap between germline ends came to 9 bases. The CDR3 loop reads CASLYADTQYF. The CDR3 nucleotides are TGTGCCAGCCTATACGCGGATACGCAGTATTTT.

This clone was seen a single time. This sequence joins TRBV9 and TRBJ1-2; 8 nucleotides agree with TRBD1. CDR3 length: 15 amino acids. After removal of 1 base from V and 2 bases from J, the junction contained 4 bases not matched to a gene. The germline V gene has CDR1 SGDLS and CDR2 YYNGEE. CDR3 sequence: CASSVPRQGNYGYTF. The CDR3 DNA reads TGTGCCAGCAGCGTACCAAGACAGGGGAACTATGGCTACACCTTC.

This clone has only a few counts. J is TRBJ2-1 and V is TRBV18, with 8 nucleotides matching TRBD1. The CDR3 runs 14 residues. Looked up from germline, CDR1 is KGHSH and CDR2 is LQKENI. After removal of 6 bases from V and 5 bases from J, the junction contained 6 bases not matched to a gene. CDR3 region: CASSPDRGHNEQFF. Written as DNA, the CDR3 is TGTGCCAGCTCTCCCGACAGGGGACACAATGAGCAGTTCTTC.

The V call is TRBV11-2, the J call TRBJ2-1, with unresolved D. CDR1 is SGHAT and CDR2 is FQNNGV in the germline V gene. CDR3 length: 14 residues. V lost 4 bases and J 7 bases, leaving 14 bases between the germline ends. CDR3 protein: CASSSLVSSNEQFF. CDR3 nucleotides: TGTGCCAGCAGCTCGCTAGTTAGTAGTAATGAGCAGTTCTTC.

This clone was seen only once. V usage is TRBV20-1 and J usage is TRBJ2-4, with D unclear. Germline values: CDR1 DFQATT, CDR2 SNEGSKA (reference sequence). Trimming took off 3 bases at V and 6 bases at J, with 12 bases between the two ends. The CDR3 runs 13 residues. CDR3 residues: CSASVQYPNIQYF. In nucleotides, the CDR3 is TGCAGTGCTAGTGTCCAGTACCCAAACATTCAGTACTTC.

This chain uses TRBV6-2 or TRBV6-3 with TRBJ2-5, with TRBD2 matching over 11 bases. There are 16 residues in the CDR3. The ends lost 5 bases at V and 1 base at J; junction bases unmatched: 6. Germline CDR1 reads MNHEY; CDR2 reads SVGEGT. DNA for the CDR3: TGTGCCAGCAGTACCACCGGGACTAGCGGCCAAGAGACCCAGTACTTC. This translates into CASSTTGTSGQETQYF.

The chain employs TRBV7-2 and TRBJ1-5, with D maybe TRBD1 (6 bases). The CDR3 contains 13 residues. Germline lookup yields CDR1 SGHTA and CDR2 FQGNSA. Trimming stripped 4 bases from V and 7 bases from J, with 11 bases between. Here the CDR3 DNA reads TGTGCCAGCAGCTCCCACAGGGACCAGCCCCAGCATTTT. This sequence encodes CASSSHRDQPQHF.

This chain connects TRBV19 to TRBJ1-2; 7 bases agree with TRBD1. The CDR3 extends over 11 amino acids. Per germline, CDR1 LNHDA and CDR2 SQIVND (reference sequence). Trimming removed 11 bases from V and 8 bases from J; junction bases left unmatched: 8. Here the CDR3 DNA reads TGTGCCGCCTACCGGGACAGCGGCTACACCTTC. Amino acids: CAAYRDSGYTF.

In its sample, this clone was seen once. The rearrangement uses TRBV21-1 and TRBJ1-2; TRBD1 was called by the table and not checked on the DNA. TRBV21-1 is a pseudogene locus. This CDR3 region has 13 residues. CDR3 DNA: TGTGCCAGCAGCCCGAGACAGGGCGATGGCTACACCTTC. This sequence encodes CASSPRQGDGYTF.

V is TRBV7-2 and J is TRBJ2-1; TRBD2 might be the D (6 bases). Trimming removed 2 bases from V and 2 bases from J, with 10 bases in between. This CDR3 region has 15 residues. Germline lookup yields CDR1 SGHTA and CDR2 FQGNSA. For the CDR3, the DNA is TGTGCCAGCAGCTTAAGTCGGGGGACCTACAATGAGCAGTTCTTC. It translates to CASSLSRGTYNEQFF.

The V call is TRBV7-2, the J call TRBJ2-1; D is unclear. The CDR3 spans 15 residues. Germline CDR1 SGHTA, CDR2 FQGNSA. V lost 2 bases to trimming and J lost 0 bases, with 8 bases between them. The CDR3: CASSLTPDSYNEQFF. CDR3 bases: TGTGCCAGCAGCTTAACGCCAGACTCCTACAATGAGCAGTTCTTC.

This sequence joins TRBV2 and TRBJ1-2; a weak D match, TRBD1 (6 bases). Germline V lookup: CDR1 SNHLY, CDR2 FYNNEI. The CDR3 spans 14 residues. V was clipped by 6 bases and J by 4 bases, with 15 bases between them. The CDR3 DNA is TGTGCCAGCAGCAGGACAGTGCTAGGCTATGGCTACACCTTC. This encodes CASSRTVLGYGYTF.

The chain is built from TRBV29-1 and TRBJ2-5; 8 bases line up with TRBD2. The CDR3 sequence is 13 residues long. Germline V gives CDR1 SQVTM, CDR2 ANQGSEA. V shed 8 bases, J shed 2 bases, and the junction held 7 bases outside the gene matches. The CDR3 DNA is TGCAGCCACCCGGGGGGGGCTCAAGAGACCCAGTACTTC. It yields the protein CSHPGGAQETQYF.

This clone came up once. The chain uses TRBV28 and TRBJ2-5, with 8 positions matching TRBD2. V dropped 6 bases and J dropped 5; count of bases not matched to a gene: 11. CDR3 size: 15 residues. The germline CDR1 and CDR2 sequences are MDHEN and SYDVKM. CDR3 protein: CASSTTTGGAETQYF. In nucleotides, the CDR3 is TGTGCCAGCAGCACCACCACCGGGGGGGCTGAGACCCAGTACTTC.

The chain recombines TRBV27 with TRBJ1-2, with 8 nucleotides matching TRBD1. V gave up 5 bases and J gave up 3 bases; unmatched junction bases: 11. The CDR3 contains 16 residues. Germline values: CDR1 MNHEY, CDR2 SMNVEV (reference sequence). In nucleotides, the CDR3 is TGTGCCAGCAGTCCCCTCCGGGGCAGGGGGCACTATGGCTACACCTTC. Translating gives CASSPLRGRGHYGYTF.

V gene TRBV18 combines with J gene TRBJ1-1, with 8 bases identical to TRBD1. CDR3 length: 15 residues. Germline V gives CDR1 KGHSH, CDR2 LQKENI. The trim removed 2 bases at V and 6 bases at J, leaving 8 bases unmatched. Here the CDR3 DNA reads TGTGCCAGCTCACCAAGATCCCAGGGGGCCGCTGAAGCTTTCTTT. It specifies CASSPRSQGAAEAFF.

This CDR3 reads CASSPRQFRTEAFF. In DNA, the CDR3 is TGTGCCAGCAGCCCCCGACAGTTTCGCACTGAAGCTTTCTTT. V gene TRBV27 combines with J gene TRBJ1-1, with D possibly matching TRBD1 (5 bases). V lost 6 bases and J lost 4, with 15 bases in between. This CDR3 is built from 14 residues. Germline CDR1 and CDR2: MNHEY and SMNVEV (reference sequence).

The rearrangement uses TRBV5-1 and TRBJ1-1; 9 positions agree with TRBD1. V dropped 4 bases and J dropped 2; count of bases not matched to a gene: 3. The CDR3 spans 14 residues. The germline V gene encodes CDR1 SGHRS and CDR2 YFSETQ. In DNA form, the CDR3 reads TGCGCCAGCAGCCACACAGGGGGCAACACTGAAGCTTTCTTT. Encoded protein: CASSHTGGNTEAFF.

The gene calls are TRBV3-1 (or the pseudogene TRBV3-2) and TRBJ2-4; no clear D gene. Trimming took off 3 bases at V and 5 bases at J, with 5 bases between the two ends. The CDR3 has 12 amino acids. CDR1 is LGHDT and CDR2 is YNNKEL in the germline V gene (reference sequence). The CDR3 coding sequence is TGTGCCAGCAGCCAGGCTGAAAACATTCAGTACTTC. It yields the protein CASSQAENIQYF.

The CDR3 protein is CATSDRGQPYGYTF. Here the CDR3 DNA reads TGTGCCACCAGTGACAGGGGACAGCCCTATGGCTACACCTTC. The chain couples TRBV24-1 to TRBJ1-2; 7 bases are shared with TRBD1. This CDR3 contains 14 residues. V lost 4 bases and J lost 4; bases outside the gene matches: 5. CDR1 and CDR2 (germline): KGHDR, SFDVKD.

The chain recombines TRBV9 with TRBJ1-6; no clear D gene. CDR1 is SGDLS and CDR2 is YYNGEE in the germline V gene. V was pared by 3 bases and J by 9 bases, with 13 bases between. The CDR3 runs 14 residues. The CDR3 spells CASSAFTEGSPLHF. CDR3 nucleotides: TGTGCCAGCAGCGCTTTCACGGAGGGTTCACCCCTCCACTTT.

The chain has TRBV15 and TRBJ2-1, with D tentatively TRBD2 (5 bases). Germline V gives CDR1 LNHNV, CDR2 YYDKDF (reference sequence). The length of the CDR3 is 15 residues. V lost 1 base to trimming and J lost 0 bases, with 7 bases between them. The CDR3: CATSRVGSSYNEQFF. CDR3 nucleotides: TGTGCCACCAGCAGAGTGGGGAGCTCCTACAATGAGCAGTTCTTC.

The V gene is TRBV19, the J gene TRBJ1-2, with D possibly matching TRBD1 (5 bases). Germline CDR1 LNHDA, CDR2 SQIVND (reference sequence). The CDR3 runs 15 residues. Trimming took 4 bases from V and 8 from J, leaving 20 bases between them. In DNA, the CDR3 is TGTGCCAGTAGTAGAGGCGGGACCTCCGCGGTAGGCTACACCTTC. Its protein is CASSRGGTSAVGYTF.

The genes are TRBV7-9 and TRBJ2-7, with 9 positions matching TRBD2. V was clipped by 5 bases and J by 4 bases; unmatched bases: 6. The CDR3 is 14 amino acids. Germline values: CDR1 SEHNR, CDR2 FQNEAQ (reference sequence). CDR3 sequence reads: CASSPSGEAYEQYF. The CDR3 coding sequence is TGTGCCAGCAGCCCTAGCGGGGAGGCATACGAGCAGTACTTC.